This TCR beta chain originates from a study of CD8+ T cells in alopecia areata. The overall study: For 6 to 18 months, tofacitinib was taken, and 6 months off drug followed.

The V and J ends lost 1 base and 7 bases respectively, with 11 bases between them. This CDR3 is 14 amino acids long. Germline assignment: CDR1 SGHTA and CDR2 FQGNSA. Extracted RNA was reverse transcribed into cDNA, the sequencing template. The table came from immunoSEQ multiplex PCR; TCRdb's copy has only in-frame clones and leaves some out. The sample includes 150,000 to 200,000 clones, about 63% of them seen just once. Collection of lesional scalp punch biopsies and peripheral blood was performed in alopecia areata patients. This TCR was sampled from a human donor with alopecia areata. The chain recombines TRBV7-2 with TRBJ1-5; D gene uncertain. Sequenced material: CD4+ T cells sorted from blood, taken at week 0. CDR3 nucleotides: TGTGCCAGCAGCTTAGGGCCAGCAGGACAGCCCCAGCATTTT. Translation: CASSLGPAGQPQHF. Combining the CDR3 with reference TRBV7-2 and TRBJ1-5 gives the whole variable domain GAGVSQSPSNKVTEKGKDVELRCDPISGHTALYWYRQSLGQGLEFLIYFQGNSAPDKSGLPSDRFSAERTGGSVSTLTIQRTQQEDSAVYLCASSLGPAGQPQHFGDGTRLSIL.